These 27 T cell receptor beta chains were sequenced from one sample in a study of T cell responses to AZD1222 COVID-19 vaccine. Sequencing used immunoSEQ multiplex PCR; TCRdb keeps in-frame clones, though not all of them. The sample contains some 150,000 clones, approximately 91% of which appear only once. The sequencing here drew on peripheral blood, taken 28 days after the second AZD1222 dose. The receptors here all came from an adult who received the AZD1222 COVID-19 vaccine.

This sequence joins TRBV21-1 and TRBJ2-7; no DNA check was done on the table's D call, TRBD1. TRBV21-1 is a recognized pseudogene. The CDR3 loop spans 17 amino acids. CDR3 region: CARTPRQSPLGFYEQYF. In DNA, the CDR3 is TGTGCCAGAACCCCCCGACAGAGCCCCCTTGGATTCTACGAGCAGTACTTC.

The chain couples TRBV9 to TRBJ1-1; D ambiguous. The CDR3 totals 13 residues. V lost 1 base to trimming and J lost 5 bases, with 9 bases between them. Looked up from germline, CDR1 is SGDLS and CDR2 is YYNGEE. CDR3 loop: CASSVISGTEAFF. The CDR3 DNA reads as TGTGCCAGCAGCGTAATATCGGGGACTGAAGCTTTCTTT.

The CDR3 sequence is CASSVHAKETQYF. The CDR3 DNA reads TGTGCCAGCAGTGTCCACGCTAAAGAGACCCAGTACTTC. The chain employs TRBV2 and TRBJ2-5; D call uncertain. Germline-derived CDR1 and CDR2 are SNHLY and FYNNEI. The CDR3 has 13 residues. The germline V and J ends were trimmed by 4 bases and 3 bases, with 9 bases remaining between them.

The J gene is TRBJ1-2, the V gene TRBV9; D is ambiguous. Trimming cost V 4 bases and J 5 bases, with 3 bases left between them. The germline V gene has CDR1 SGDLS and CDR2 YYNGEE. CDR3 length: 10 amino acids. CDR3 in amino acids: CASSSYGYTF. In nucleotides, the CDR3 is TGTGCCAGCAGCTCTTATGGCTACACCTTC.

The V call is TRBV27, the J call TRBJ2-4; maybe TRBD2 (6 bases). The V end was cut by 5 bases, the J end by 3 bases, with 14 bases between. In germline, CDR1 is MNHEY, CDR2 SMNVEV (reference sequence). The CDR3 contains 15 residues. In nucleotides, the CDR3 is TGTGCCAGCAGTCCCTCTGGGGGAGGCAAAAACATTCAGTACTTC. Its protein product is CASSPSGGGKNIQYF.

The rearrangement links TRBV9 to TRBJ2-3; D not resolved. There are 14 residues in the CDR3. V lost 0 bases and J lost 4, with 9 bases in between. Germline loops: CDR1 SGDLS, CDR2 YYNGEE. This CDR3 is CASSVDVTSDTQYF. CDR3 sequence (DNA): TGTGCCAGCAGCGTAGATGTGACATCAGATACGCAGTATTTT.

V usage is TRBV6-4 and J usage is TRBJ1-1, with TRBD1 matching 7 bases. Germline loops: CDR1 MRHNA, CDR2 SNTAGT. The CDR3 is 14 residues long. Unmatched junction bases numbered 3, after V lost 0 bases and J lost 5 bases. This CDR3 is CASSDSIRGTEAFF. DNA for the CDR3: TGTGCCAGCAGTGACTCGATCAGGGGGACTGAAGCTTTCTTT.

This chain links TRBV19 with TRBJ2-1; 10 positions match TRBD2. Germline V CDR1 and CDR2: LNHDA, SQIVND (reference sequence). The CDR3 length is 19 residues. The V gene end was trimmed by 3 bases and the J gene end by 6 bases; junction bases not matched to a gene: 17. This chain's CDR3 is CASSIGPGAGGPFGNEQFF. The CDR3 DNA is TGTGCCAGTAGTATTGGGCCCGGAGCGGGAGGGCCTTTTGGCAATGAGCAGTTCTTC.

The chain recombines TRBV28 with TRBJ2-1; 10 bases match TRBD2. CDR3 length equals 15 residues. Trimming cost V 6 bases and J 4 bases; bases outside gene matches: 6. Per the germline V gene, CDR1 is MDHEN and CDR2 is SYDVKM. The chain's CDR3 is CASSQTSGIYNEQFF. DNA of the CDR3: TGTGCCAGCAGCCAAACTAGCGGGATATACAATGAGCAGTTCTTC. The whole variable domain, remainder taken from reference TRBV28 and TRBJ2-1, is DVKVTQSSRYLVKRTGEKVFLECVQDMDHENMFWYRQDPGLGLRLIYFSYDVKMKEKGDIPEGYSVSREKKERFSLILESASTNQTSMYLCASSQTSGIYNEQFFGPGTRLTVL.

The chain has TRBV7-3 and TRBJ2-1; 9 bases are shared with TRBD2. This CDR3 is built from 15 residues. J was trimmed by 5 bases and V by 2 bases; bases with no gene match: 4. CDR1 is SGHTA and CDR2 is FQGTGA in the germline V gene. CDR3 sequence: CASSLSAGGHNEQFF. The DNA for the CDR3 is TGTGCCAGCAGCTTATCAGCGGGAGGACACAATGAGCAGTTCTTC.

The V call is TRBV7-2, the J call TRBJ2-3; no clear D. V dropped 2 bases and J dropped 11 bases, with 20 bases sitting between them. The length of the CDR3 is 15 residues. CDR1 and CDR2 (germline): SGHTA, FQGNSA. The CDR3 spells CASSLFGPWRSRQYF. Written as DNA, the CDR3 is TGTGCCAGCAGCTTATTCGGGCCCTGGCGGAGCCGGCAGTATTTT.

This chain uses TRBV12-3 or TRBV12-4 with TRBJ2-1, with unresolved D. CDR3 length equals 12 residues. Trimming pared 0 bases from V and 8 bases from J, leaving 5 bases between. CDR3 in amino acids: CASSLAVDEQFF. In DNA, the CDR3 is TGTGCCAGCAGTTTAGCGGTGGATGAGCAGTTCTTC.

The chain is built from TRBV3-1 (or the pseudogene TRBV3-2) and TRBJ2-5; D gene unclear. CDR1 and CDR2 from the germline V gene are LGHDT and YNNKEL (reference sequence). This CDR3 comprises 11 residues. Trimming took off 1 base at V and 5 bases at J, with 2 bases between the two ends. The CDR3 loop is CASSQGETQYF. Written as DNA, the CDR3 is TGTGCCAGCAGCCAAGGGGAGACCCAGTACTTC.

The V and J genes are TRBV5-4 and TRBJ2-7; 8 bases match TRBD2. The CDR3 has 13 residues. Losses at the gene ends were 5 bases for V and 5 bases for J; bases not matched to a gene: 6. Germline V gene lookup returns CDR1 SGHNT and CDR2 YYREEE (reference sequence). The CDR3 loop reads CASRGAGADEQYF. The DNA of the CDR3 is TGTGCCAGCAGGGGAGCGGGAGCTGACGAGCAGTACTTC. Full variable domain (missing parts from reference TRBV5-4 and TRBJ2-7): ETGVTQSPTHLIKTRGQQVTLRCSSQSGHNTVSWYQQALGQGPQFIFQYYREEENGRGNFPPRFSGLQFPNYSSELNVNALELDDSALYLCASRGAGADEQYFGPGTRLTVT.

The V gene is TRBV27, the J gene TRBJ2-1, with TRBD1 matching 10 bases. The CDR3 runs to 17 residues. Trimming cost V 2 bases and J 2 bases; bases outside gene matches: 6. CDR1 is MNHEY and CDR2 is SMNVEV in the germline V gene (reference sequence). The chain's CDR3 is CASSLLGTGVTYNEQFF. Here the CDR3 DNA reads TGTGCCAGCAGTTTACTCGGGACAGGGGTAACCTACAATGAGCAGTTCTTC.

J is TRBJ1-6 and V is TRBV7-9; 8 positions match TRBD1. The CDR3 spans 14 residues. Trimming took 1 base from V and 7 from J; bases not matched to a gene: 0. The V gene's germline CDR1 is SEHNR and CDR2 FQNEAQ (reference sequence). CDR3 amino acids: CASSLGTGNSPLHF. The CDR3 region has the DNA TGTGCCAGCAGCTTAGGGACAGGGAATTCACCCCTCCACTTT.

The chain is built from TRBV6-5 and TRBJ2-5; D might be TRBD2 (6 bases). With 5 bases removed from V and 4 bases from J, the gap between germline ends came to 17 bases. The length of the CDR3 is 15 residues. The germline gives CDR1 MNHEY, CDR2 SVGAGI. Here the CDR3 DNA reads TGTGCCAGCAGTCCCATGGGGACTGCCGCAGAGACCCAGTACTTC. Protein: CASSPMGTAAETQYF.

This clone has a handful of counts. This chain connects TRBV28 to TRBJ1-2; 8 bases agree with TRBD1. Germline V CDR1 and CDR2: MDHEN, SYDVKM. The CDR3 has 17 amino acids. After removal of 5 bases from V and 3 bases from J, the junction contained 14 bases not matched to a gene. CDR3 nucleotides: TGTGCCAGCAGTAAGTCGGACAGGGTAGCCTATGACTATGGCTACACCTTC. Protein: CASSKSDRVAYDYGYTF.

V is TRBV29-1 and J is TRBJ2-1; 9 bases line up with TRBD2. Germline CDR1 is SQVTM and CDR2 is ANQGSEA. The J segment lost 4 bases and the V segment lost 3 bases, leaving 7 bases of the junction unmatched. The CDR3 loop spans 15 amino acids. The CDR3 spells CSVDPLLAGYNEQFF. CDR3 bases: TGCAGCGTTGACCCCTTGCTAGCGGGGTACAATGAGCAGTTCTTC.

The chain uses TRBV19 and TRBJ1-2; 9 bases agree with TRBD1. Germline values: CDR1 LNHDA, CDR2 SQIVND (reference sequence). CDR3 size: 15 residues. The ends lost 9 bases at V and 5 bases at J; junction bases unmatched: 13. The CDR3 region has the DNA TGTGCCAGCATGGAACGGGACAGGGTATCATATGGCTACACCTTC. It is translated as CASMERDRVSYGYTF.

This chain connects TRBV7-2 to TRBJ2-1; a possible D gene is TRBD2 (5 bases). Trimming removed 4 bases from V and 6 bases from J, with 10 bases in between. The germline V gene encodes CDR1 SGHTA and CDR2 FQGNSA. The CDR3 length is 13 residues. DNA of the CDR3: TGTGCCAGCAGCTCGGGGTACGGCAATGAGCAGTTCTTC. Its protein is CASSSGYGNEQFF.

DNA of the CDR3: TGTGCCAGCAGCGTCTCTGGGACGTCCTACGAGCAGTACTTC. This translates into CASSVSGTSYEQYF. The rearrangement uses TRBV9 and TRBJ2-7, with D perhaps given as TRBD1 or TRBD2 (5 bases each). The length of the CDR3 is 14 residues. The germline gives CDR1 SGDLS, CDR2 YYNGEE. Between the trimmed V and J ends, which lost 2 bases and 1 base, there was a span of 10 bases.

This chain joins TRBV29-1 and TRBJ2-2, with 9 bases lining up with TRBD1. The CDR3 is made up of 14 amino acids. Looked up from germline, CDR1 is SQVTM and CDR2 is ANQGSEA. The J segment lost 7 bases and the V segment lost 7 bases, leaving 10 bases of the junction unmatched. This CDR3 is CSAIRQGGSGELFF. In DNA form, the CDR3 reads TGCAGCGCTATCCGACAGGGGGGGAGCGGGGAGCTGTTTTTT.

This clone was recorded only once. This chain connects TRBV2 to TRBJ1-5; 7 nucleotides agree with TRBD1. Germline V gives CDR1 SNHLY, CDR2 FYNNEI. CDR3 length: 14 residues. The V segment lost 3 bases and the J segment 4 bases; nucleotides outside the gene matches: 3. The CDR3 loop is CASSERDRNQPQHF. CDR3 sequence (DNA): TGTGCCAGCAGTGAGCGGGACAGAAATCAGCCCCAGCATTTT.

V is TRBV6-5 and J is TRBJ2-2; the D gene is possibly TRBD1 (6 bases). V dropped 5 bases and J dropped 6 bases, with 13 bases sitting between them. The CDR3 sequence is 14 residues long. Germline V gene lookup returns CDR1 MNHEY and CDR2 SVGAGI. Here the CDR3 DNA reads TGTGCCAGCAGTATGAGAGGGGGTCCCGGGGAGCTGTTTTTT. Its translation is CASSMRGGPGELFF.

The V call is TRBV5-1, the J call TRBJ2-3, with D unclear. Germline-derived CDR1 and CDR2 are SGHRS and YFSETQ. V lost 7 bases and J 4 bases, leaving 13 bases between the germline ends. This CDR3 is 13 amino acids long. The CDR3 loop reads CASGPHGSDTQYF. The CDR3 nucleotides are TGCGCCAGCGGCCCCCATGGATCAGATACGCAGTATTTT.

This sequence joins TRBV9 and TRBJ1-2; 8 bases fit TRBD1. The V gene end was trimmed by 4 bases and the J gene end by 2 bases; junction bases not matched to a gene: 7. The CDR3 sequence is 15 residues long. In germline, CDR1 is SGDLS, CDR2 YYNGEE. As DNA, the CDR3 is TGTGCCAGCAGCCAAAGGACAGGGACCAACTATGGCTACACCTTC. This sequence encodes CASSQRTGTNYGYTF.